Shown below are 14 T cell receptor beta chains from a single sample sequenced in a study of blood T cell repertoires in COVID-19 (dated by TCRdb to the early 2020s). Library preparation used the immunoSEQ multiplex PCR assay. Held by TCRdb, this immuneACCESS table contains in-frame sequences only and omits some clones. Under half of the omission traces to an unresolved V gene where checked; the cause of the rest is unknown. For this sample there are about 97,000 clones; about 91% appear just once. Jointly, the top ten make up 4.2% of the sample. The sample was peripheral blood. The origin of the receptors is a man between 18 and 29 years old with acute or convalescent COVID-19.

The genes are TRBV29-1 and TRBJ1-1; no clear D. The germline V and J ends were trimmed by 2 bases and 7 bases, with 14 bases remaining between them. The V gene's germline CDR1 is SQVTM and CDR2 ANQGSEA. The CDR3 loop spans 13 amino acids. The CDR3 sequence is CSVERGAIIEAFF. CDR3 coding DNA: TGCAGCGTTGAAAGAGGTGCTATAATTGAAGCTTTCTTT.

The V and J genes are TRBV30 and TRBJ1-5; TRBD1 aligns across 7 bases. After removal of 3 bases from V and 5 bases from J, the junction contained 7 bases not matched to a gene. The length of the CDR3 is 14 residues. Germline CDR1 reads GTSNPN; CDR2 reads SVGIG (reference sequence). CDR3 sequence: CAWRETGVYQPQHF. DNA for the CDR3: TGTGCCTGGAGGGAAACAGGGGTCTATCAGCCCCAGCATTTT.

The rearrangement links TRBV6-5 to TRBJ1-2; D call uncertain. This CDR3 comprises 11 residues. V dropped 7 bases and J dropped 8 bases, with 11 bases sitting between them. Looked up from germline, CDR1 is MNHEY and CDR2 is SVGAGI. In nucleotides, the CDR3 is TGTGCCAGCACTAAATTCTCGGGCTACACCTTC. Its protein is CASTKFSGYTF.

The J gene is TRBJ1-1, the V gene TRBV27; unclear D gene. Trimming took off 3 bases at V and 0 bases at J, with 8 bases between the two ends. The length of the CDR3 is 14 residues. Germline V gene sequence: CDR1 MNHEY, CDR2 SMNVEV (reference sequence). This CDR3 reads CASSFARLNTEAFF. CDR3 bases: TGTGCCAGCAGTTTCGCGCGGCTGAACACTGAAGCTTTCTTT.

This sequence joins TRBV23-1 and TRBJ2-1, with TRBD2 as a possible D gene (6 bases). TRBV23-1 is an ORF, with its function uncertain. Trimming removed 7 bases from V and 9 bases from J, with 22 bases in between. CDR3 size: 15 residues. DNA for the CDR3: TGCGCCAGCATGTCATGGCGGGATAAGATTGGTGAGCAGTTCTTC. Encoded protein: CASMSWRDKIGEQFF.

This clone was seen just once. V usage is TRBV24-1 and J usage is TRBJ2-5, with TRBD1 as a possible D gene (5 bases). CDR3 length: 14 residues. Germline V gene sequence: CDR1 KGHDR, CDR2 SFDVKD. The V and J ends lost 3 bases and 1 base respectively, with 8 bases between them. CDR3 loop: CATSDRTLQETQYF. The CDR3 DNA reads TGTGCCACCAGTGATCGGACACTCCAAGAGACCCAGTACTTC.

The V and J genes are TRBV30 and TRBJ2-3, with D possibly matching TRBD2 (6 bases). V lost 3 bases, J lost 0 bases, and 10 bases lay in between. The germline V gene encodes CDR1 GTSNPN and CDR2 SVGIG (reference sequence). The CDR3 extends over 14 amino acids. CDR3 sequence reads: CAWSPGTSTDTQYF. CDR3 coding DNA: TGTGCCTGGAGCCCAGGGACTAGCACAGATACGCAGTATTTT.

The V and J genes are TRBV27 and TRBJ2-7; 11 bases are shared with TRBD2. The CDR3 contains 17 residues. CDR1 is MNHEY and CDR2 is SMNVEV in the germline V gene (reference sequence). The V segment lost 5 bases and the J segment 2 bases; nucleotides outside the gene matches: 11. The CDR3 reads CASSINFGTSGTYEQYF. As DNA, the CDR3 is TGTGCCAGCAGTATCAACTTCGGGACTAGCGGAACCTACGAGCAGTACTTC.

The chain couples TRBV10-2 to TRBJ1-1; 7 nucleotides align to TRBD1. Germline V gene data show CDR1 as WSHSY and CDR2 as SAAADI. After removal of 6 bases from V and 0 bases from J, the junction contained 4 bases not matched to a gene. This CDR3 region has 14 residues. The CDR3 reads CASSLQGVNTEAFF. As DNA, the CDR3 is TGCGCCAGCAGCTTGCAGGGGGTGAACACTGAAGCTTTCTTT.

The chain couples TRBV27 to TRBJ1-4, with 8 bases identical to TRBD1. The germline CDR1 and CDR2 sequences are MNHEY and SMNVEV (reference sequence). The CDR3 covers 13 residues. Unmatched junction bases numbered 6, after V lost 8 bases and J lost 7 bases. CDR3 amino acids: CASLDRGSEKLFF. Written as DNA, the CDR3 is TGTGCCAGCCTCGACAGGGGAAGTGAAAAACTGTTTTTT.

The chain has TRBV15 and TRBJ2-2; possible D gene TRBD1, 5 bases. Per the germline V gene, CDR1 is LNHNV and CDR2 is YYDKDF (reference sequence). The CDR3 has 15 amino acids. Trimming cost V 5 bases and J 2 bases, with 12 bases left between them. In DNA form, the CDR3 reads TGTGCCACCAGCCAGATAGGGGATAACACCGGGGAGCTGTTTTTT. Translation: CATSQIGDNTGELFF.

This clone has just one count. This chain joins TRBV9 and TRBJ2-7, with D possibly being TRBD1 (6 bases). Trimming shortened V by 8 bases and J by 0 bases, and 9 bases separated the two germline ends. This CDR3 is built from 12 residues. Germline lookup yields CDR1 SGDLS and CDR2 YYNGEE. CDR3 region: CASGQSSYEQYF. As DNA, the CDR3 is TGTGCCAGTGGACAGAGCTCCTACGAGCAGTACTTC. Full variable domain (missing parts from reference TRBV9 and TRBJ2-7): DSGVTQTPKHLITATGQRVTLRCSPRSGDLSVYWYQQSLDQGLQFLIQYYNGEERAKGNILERFSAQQFPDLHSELNLSSLELGDSALYFCASGQSSYEQYFGPGTRLTVT.

The table lists this clone with a few counts. The V and J genes are TRBV7-2 and TRBJ1-5; TRBD1 aligns across 7 bases. After removal of 4 bases from V and 6 bases from J, the junction contained 6 bases not matched to a gene. Germline CDR1 and CDR2: SGHTA and FQGNSA. The CDR3 totals 14 residues. The CDR3 nucleotides are TGTGCCAGCAGCTCCCGACAGGGTGGTCAGCCCCAGCATTTT. Its translation is CASSSRQGGQPQHF. Based on the CDR3 plus reference TRBV7-2 and TRBJ1-5, the full variable domain is GAGVSQSPSNKVTEKGKDVELRCDPISGHTALYWYRQSLGQGLEFLIYFQGNSAPDKSGLPSDRFSAERTGGSVSTLTIQRTQQEDSAVYLCASSSRQGGQPQHFGDGTRLSIL.

The chain recombines TRBV30 with TRBJ1-4, with 7 bases matching TRBD1. The CDR3 sequence is 14 residues long. Trimming removed 6 bases from V and 3 bases from J; junction bases left unmatched: 7. CDR1 is GTSNPN and CDR2 is SVGIG in the germline V gene (reference sequence). The CDR3 sequence: CACETGAANEKLFF. As DNA, the CDR3 is TGTGCCTGCGAAACAGGGGCGGCTAATGAAAAACTGTTTTTT.